This record concerns one T cell receptor beta chain sequence. Its antigen is as yet unknown. These data belong to a study of blood T cells in healthy people across ages. Whole-study findings and limits: Naive T cell percentage and TCR beta diversity correlated strongly. There was no known CMV status for donors, so expanded clonotype changes were possibly confounded.

This CDR3 has 16 amino acids. From germline, CDR1 is SQVTM and CDR2 ANQGSEA. Trimming cost V 1 base and J 4 bases, with 19 bases left between them. The study isolated at least 6.5 million PBMCs from each sample. Alongside a J-beta primer mix, a sample-barcoded 5' primer served in a second PCR lasting about 7 to 12 cycles. TCRdb re-derived calls from the 5' RACE reads in MiXCR, one entry per CDR3 protein. The repertoire holds hundreds of thousands of distinct CDR3 sequences, with approximately 25% as singletons. The same specimen was also included in a second study, on T cells of mothers and their children.

This TCR derives from a boy between 10 and 17 years old in good health. The genes are TRBV29-1 and TRBJ1-2; D unresolved. Sample: blood. CDR3 coding DNA: TGCAGCGTTGAAGGGCTTCCGGGCGGCAGAACCTATGGCTACACCTTC. Encoded protein: CSVEGLPGGRTYGYTF.